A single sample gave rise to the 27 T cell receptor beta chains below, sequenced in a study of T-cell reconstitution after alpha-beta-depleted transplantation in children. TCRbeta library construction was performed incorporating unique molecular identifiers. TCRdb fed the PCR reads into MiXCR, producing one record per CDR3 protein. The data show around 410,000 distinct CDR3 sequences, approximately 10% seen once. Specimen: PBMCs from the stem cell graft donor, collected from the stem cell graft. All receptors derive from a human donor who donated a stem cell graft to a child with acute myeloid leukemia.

CDR3 in amino acids: CASRSRETGELFF. CDR3 DNA sequence: TGTGCCAGCAGGTCCAGGGAAACCGGGGAGCTGTTTTTT. The rearrangement links TRBV12-3 or TRBV12-4 to TRBJ2-2; D might be TRBD1 (5 bases). The CDR3 totals 13 residues. Trimming took off 6 bases at V and 5 bases at J, with 10 bases between the two ends.

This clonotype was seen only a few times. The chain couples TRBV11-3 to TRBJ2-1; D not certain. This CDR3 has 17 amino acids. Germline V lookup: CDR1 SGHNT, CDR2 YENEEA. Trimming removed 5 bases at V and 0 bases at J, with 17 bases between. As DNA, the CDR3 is TGTGCCAGCAGCCTTTCCCCCCTCACCAGCTCCTACAATGAGCAGTTCTTC. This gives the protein CASSLSPLTSSYNEQFF. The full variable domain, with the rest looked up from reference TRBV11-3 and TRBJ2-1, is EAGVVQSPRYKIIEKKQPVAFWCNPISGHNTLYWYLQNLGQGPELLIRYENEEAVDDSQLPKDRFSAERLKGVDSTLKIQPAELGDSAVYLCASSLSPLTSSYNEQFFGPGTRLTVL.

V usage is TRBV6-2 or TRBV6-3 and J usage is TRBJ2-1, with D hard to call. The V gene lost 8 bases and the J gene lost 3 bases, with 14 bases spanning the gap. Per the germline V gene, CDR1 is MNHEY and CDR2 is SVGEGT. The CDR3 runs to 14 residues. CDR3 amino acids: CASSWGGGYNEQFF. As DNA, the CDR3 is TGTGCCAGCTCCTGGGGTGGTGGCTACAATGAGCAGTTCTTC.

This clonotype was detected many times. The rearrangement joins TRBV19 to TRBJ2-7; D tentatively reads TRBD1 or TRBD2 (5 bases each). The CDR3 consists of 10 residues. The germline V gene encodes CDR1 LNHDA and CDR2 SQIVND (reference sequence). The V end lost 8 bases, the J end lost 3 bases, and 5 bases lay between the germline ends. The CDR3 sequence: CASGGYEQYF. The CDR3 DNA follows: TGTGCCAGTGGGGGCTACGAGCAGTACTTC.

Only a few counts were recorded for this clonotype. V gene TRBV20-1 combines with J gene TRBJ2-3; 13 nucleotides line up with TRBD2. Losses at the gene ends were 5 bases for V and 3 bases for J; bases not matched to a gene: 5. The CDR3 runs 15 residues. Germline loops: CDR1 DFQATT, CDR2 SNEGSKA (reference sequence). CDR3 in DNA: TGCAGTGCTCGAGGACTAGCGGGAGTGACAGATACGCAGTATTTT. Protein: CSARGLAGVTDTQYF.

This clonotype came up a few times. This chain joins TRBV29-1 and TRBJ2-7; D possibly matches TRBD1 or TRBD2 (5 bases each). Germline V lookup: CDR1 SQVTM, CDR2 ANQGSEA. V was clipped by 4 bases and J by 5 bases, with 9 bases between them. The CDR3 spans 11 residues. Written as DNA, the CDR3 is TGCAGCGTTGGGGGGTCCCACGAGCAGTACTTC. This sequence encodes CSVGGSHEQYF.

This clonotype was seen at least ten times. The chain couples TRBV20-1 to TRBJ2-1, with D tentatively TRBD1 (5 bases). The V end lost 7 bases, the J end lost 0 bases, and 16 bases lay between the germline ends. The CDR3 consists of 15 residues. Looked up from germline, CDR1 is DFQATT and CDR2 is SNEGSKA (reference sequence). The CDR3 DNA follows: TGCAGTGTCTACGGACACCCGAGCTCCTACAATGAGCAGTTCTTC. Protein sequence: CSVYGHPSSYNEQFF.

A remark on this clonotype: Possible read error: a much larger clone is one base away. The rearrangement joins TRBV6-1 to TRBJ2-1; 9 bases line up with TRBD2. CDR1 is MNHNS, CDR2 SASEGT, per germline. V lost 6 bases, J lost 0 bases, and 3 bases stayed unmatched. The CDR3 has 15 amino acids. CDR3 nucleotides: TGTGCCAGCAGGGATAGCGGGAGCTCCTACAATGAGCAGTTCTTC. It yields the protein CASRDSGSSYNEQFF.

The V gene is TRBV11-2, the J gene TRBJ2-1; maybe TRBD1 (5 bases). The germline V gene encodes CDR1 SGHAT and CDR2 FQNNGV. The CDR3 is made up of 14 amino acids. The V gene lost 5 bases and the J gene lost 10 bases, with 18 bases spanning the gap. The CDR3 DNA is TGTGCCAGCAGCCCAGGGTTCTCCCCGGTGGAGCAGTTCTTC. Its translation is CASSPGFSPVEQFF.

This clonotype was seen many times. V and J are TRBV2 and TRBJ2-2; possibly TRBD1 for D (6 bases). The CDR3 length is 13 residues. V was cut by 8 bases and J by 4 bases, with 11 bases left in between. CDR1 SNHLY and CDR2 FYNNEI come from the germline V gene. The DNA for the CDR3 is TGTGCCAGCCCGACAGGCTCCACCGGGGAGCTGTTTTTT. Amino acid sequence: CASPTGSTGELFF.

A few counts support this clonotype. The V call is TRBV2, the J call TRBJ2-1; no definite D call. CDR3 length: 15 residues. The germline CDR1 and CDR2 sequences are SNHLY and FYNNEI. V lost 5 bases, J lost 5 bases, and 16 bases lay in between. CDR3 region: CASSQDAYLNNEQFF. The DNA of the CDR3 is TGTGCCAGCAGTCAGGACGCATACCTCAACAATGAGCAGTTCTTC.

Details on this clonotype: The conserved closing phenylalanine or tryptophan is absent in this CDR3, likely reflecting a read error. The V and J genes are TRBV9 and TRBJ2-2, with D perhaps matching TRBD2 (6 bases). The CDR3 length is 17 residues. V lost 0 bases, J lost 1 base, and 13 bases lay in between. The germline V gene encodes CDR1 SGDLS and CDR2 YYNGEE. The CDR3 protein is CASSVGRAARNTGELFL. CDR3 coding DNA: TGTGCCAGCAGCGTAGGGAGGGCAGCTAGGAACACCGGGGAGCTGTTTTTG.

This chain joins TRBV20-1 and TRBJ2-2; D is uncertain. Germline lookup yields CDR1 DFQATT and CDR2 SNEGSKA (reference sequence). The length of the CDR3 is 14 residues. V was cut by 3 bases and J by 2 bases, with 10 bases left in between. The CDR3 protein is CSASWAGNTGELFF. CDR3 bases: TGCAGTGCTAGTTGGGCAGGAAACACCGGGGAGCTGTTTTTT.

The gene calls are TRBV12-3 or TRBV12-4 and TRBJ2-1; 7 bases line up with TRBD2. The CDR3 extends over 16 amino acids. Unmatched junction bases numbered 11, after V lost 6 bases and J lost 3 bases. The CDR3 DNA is TGTGCCAGCAGAAACCGGGGGAGGGGCGACTACAATGAGCAGTTCTTC. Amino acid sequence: CASRNRGRGDYNEQFF.

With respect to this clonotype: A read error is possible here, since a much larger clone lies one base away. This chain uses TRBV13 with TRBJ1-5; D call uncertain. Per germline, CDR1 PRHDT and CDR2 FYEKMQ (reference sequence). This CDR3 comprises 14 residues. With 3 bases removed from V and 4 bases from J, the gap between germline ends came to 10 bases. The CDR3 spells CASSFQARNQPQHF. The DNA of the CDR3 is TGTGCCAGCAGCTTCCAGGCGCGTAATCAGCCCCAGCATTTT.

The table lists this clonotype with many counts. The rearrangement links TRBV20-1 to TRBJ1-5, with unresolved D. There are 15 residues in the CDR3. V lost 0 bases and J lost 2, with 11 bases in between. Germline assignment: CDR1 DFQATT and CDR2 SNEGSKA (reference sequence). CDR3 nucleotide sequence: TGCAGTGCTAGAGAGTTCACTTCTGGCAATCAGCCCCAGCATTTT. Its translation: CSAREFTSGNQPQHF.

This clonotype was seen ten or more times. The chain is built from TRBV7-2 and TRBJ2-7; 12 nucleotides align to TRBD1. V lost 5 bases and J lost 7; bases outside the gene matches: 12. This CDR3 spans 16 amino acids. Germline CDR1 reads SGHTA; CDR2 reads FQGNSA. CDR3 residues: CASSLFLGQGAGEQYF. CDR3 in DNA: TGTGCCAGCAGCCTCTTCCTGGGACAGGGGGCAGGGGAGCAGTACTTC.

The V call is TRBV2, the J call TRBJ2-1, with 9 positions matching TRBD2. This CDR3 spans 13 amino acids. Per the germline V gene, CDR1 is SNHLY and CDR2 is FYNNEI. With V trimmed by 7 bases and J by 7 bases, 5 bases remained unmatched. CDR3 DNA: TGTGCCAGCACCATAGCGGGAGTGAATGAGCAGTTCTTC. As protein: CASTIAGVNEQFF. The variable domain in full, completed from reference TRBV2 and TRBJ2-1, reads EPEVTQTPSHQVTQMGQEVILRCVPISNHLYFYWYRQILGQKVEFLVSFYNNEISEKSEIFDDQFSVERPDGSNFTLKIRSTKLEDSAMYFCASTIAGVNEQFFGPGTRLTVL.

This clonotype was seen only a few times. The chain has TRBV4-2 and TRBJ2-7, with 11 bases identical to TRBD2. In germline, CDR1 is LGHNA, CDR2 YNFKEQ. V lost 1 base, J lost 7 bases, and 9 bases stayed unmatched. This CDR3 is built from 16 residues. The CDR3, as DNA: TGTGCCAGCAGCCAAGGGGGGGTAGCGGGAGGGCTTGAGCAGTACTTC. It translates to CASSQGGVAGGLEQYF.

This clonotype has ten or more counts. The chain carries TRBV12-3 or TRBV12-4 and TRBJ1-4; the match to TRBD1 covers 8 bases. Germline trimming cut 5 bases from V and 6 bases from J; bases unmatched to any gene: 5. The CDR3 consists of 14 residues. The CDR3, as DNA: TGTGCCAGCAGTCTGGACAGGGCTGATGAAAAACTGTTTTTT. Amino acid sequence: CASSLDRADEKLFF.

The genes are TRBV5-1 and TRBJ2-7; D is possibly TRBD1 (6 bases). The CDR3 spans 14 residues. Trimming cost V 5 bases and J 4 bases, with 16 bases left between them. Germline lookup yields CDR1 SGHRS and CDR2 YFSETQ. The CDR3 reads CASRSGDNSYEQYF. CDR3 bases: TGCGCCAGCAGATCTGGGGACAACTCTTACGAGCAGTACTTC.

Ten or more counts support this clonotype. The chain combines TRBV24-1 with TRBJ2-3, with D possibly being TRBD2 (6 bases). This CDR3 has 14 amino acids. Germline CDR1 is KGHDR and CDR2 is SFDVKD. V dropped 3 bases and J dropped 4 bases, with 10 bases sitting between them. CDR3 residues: CATSDPGSSDTQYF. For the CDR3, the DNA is TGTGCCACCAGTGATCCCGGGAGTTCAGATACGCAGTATTTT.

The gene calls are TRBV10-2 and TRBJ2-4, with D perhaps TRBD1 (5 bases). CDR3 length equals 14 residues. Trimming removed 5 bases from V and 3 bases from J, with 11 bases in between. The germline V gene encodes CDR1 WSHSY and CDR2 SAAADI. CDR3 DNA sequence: TGCGCCAGCAGTCCGACAGAGTTCAAAAACATTCAGTACTTC. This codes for CASSPTEFKNIQYF.

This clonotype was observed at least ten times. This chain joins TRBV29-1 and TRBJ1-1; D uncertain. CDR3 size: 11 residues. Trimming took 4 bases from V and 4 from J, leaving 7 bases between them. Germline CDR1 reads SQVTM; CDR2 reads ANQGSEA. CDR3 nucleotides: TGCAGCGTTGGTGAAGTCACTGAAGCTTTCTTT. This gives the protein CSVGEVTEAFF.

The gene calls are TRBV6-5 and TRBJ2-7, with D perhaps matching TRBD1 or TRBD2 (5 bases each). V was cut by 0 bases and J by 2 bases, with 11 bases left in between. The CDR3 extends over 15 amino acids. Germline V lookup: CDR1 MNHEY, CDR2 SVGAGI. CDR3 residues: CASSYSSRDPYEQYF. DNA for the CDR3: TGTGCCAGCAGTTACTCATCCAGGGACCCCTACGAGCAGTACTTC.

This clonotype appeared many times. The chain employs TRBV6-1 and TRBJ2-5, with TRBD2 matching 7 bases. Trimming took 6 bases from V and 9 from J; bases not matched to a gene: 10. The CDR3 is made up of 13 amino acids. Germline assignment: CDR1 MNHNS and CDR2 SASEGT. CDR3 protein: CASRPSGGLAQYF. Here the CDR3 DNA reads TGTGCCAGCAGACCATCCGGGGGGTTGGCCCAGTACTTC.

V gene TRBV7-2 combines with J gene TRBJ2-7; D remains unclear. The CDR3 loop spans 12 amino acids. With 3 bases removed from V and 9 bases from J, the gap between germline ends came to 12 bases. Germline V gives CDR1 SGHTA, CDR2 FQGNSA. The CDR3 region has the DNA TGTGCCAGCAGCTTCGGGCCTCTGGCGCAGTACTTC. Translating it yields CASSFGPLAQYF. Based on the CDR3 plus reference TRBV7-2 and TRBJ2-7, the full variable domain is GAGVSQSPSNKVTEKGKDVELRCDPISGHTALYWYRQSLGQGLEFLIYFQGNSAPDKSGLPSDRFSAERTGGSVSTLTIQRTQQEDSAVYLCASSFGPLAQYFGPGTRLTVT.